The TCR beta chain described here comes from a study of blood T cell repertoires in COVID-19. Across the study: Samples representing acute and convalescent COVID-19 were sourced from the United States, Italy and Spain.

Per the study methods: Nucleated cell counts were estimated from reference gene primer amplification. The data were produced by immunoSEQ multiplex PCR, yet TCRdb's version contains in-frame clones alone and is incomplete. For V, J and clone size, that table is used; D and trimming come from the DNA. The sample yields 60,000 to 65,000 clones, nearly 90% seen once. This TCR came from a man in his fifties or sixties with active COVID-19. The specimen sequenced was peripheral blood.

The CDR3 reads CASSFGGGGNQPQHF. CDR3 nucleotide sequence: TGTGCCAGCAGCTTCGGGGGAGGAGGCAATCAGCCCCAGCATTTT. The chain is built from TRBV5-4 and TRBJ1-5, with a possible D match to TRBD1 (5 bases). Germline loops: CDR1 SGHNT, CDR2 YYREEE (reference sequence). V was shortened by 2 bases and J by 2 bases, with 11 bases between the two germline ends. The length of the CDR3 is 15 residues. The full variable domain, with the rest looked up from reference TRBV5-4 and TRBJ1-5, is ETGVTQSPTHLIKTRGQQVTLRCSSQSGHNTVSWYQQALGQGPQFIFQYYREEENGRGNFPPRFSGLQFPNYSSELNVNALELDDSALYLCASSFGGGGNQPQHFGDGTRLSIL.